The following is a TCR beta chain sequence with its context. The table came from immunoSEQ multiplex PCR; TCRdb's copy has only in-frame clones and leaves some out. In all, the sample yields roughly 200,000 clones. This specimen belongs to a study of control samples from healthy donors and cancer patients. Germline CDR1 reads SNHLY; CDR2 reads FYNNEI. CDR3 length: 12 residues. Trimming pared 3 bases from V and 5 bases from J, leaving 6 bases between. The chain is built from TRBV2 and TRBJ2-3; the D gene is possibly TRBD2 (5 bases). This receptor was identified in a woman aged 25 to 45 in good health. The sequenced material came from blood. The CDR3 loop is CASSEREDTQYF. The DNA of the CDR3 is TGTGCCAGCAGTGAGAGGGAAGATACGCAGTATTTT. Based on the CDR3 plus reference TRBV2 and TRBJ2-3, the full variable domain is EPEVTQTPSHQVTQMGQEVILRCVPISNHLYFYWYRQILGQKVEFLVSFYNNEISEKSEIFDDQFSVERPDGSNFTLKIRSTKLEDSAMYFCASSEREDTQYFGPGTRLTVL.